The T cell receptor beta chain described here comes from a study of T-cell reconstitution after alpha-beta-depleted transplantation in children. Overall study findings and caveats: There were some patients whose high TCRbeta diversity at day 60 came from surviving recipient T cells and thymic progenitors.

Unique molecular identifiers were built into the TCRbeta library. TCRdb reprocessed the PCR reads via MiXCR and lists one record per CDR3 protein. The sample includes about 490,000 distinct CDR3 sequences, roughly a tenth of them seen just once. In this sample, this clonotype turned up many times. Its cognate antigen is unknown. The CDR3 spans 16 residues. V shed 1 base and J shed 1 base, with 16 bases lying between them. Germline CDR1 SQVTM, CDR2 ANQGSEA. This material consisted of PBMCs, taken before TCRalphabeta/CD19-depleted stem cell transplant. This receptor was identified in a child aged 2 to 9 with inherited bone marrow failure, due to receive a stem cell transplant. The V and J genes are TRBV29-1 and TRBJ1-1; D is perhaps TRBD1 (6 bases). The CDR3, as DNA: TGCAGCGTTGAAGGTGCGGGTGACAGGACGAACACTGAAGCTTTCTTT. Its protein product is CSVEGAGDRTNTEAFF.